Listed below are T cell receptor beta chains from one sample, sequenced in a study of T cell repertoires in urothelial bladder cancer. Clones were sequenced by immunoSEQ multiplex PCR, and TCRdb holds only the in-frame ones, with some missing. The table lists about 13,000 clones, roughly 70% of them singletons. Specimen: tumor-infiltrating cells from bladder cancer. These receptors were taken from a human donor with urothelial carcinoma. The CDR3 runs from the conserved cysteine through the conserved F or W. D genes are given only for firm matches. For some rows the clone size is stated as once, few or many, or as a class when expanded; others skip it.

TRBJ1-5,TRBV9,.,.,CASSVGMGYQPQHF,TGTGCCAGCAGCGTAGGGATGGGCTATCAGCCCCAGCATTTT
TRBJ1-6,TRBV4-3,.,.,CASSQTLSSPLHF,TGCGCCAGCAGCCAAACTCTTAGTTCACCCCTCCACTTT
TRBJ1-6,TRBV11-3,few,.,CASSPQASSYNSPLHF,TGTGCCAGCAGCCCCCAGGCGAGCTCCTATAATTCACCCCTCCACTTT
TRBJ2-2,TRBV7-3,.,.,CASSPQGSNTGELFF,TGTGCCAGCAGCCCCCAGGGGTCTAACACCGGGGAGCTGTTTTTT
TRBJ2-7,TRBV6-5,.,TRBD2,CASSYEGAGGLEQYF,TGTGCCAGCAGTTACGAGGGAGCGGGGGGCCTCGAGCAGTACTTC
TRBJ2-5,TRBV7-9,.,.,CASSLTETQYF,TGTGCCAGCAGCTTAACGGAGACCCAGTACTTC
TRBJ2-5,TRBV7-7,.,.,CASSLASGETQYF,TGTGCTAGCAGCTTAGCGTCCGGGGAGACCCAGTACTTC
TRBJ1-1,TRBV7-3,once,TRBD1,CASRRGQGNTEAFF,TGTGCCAGCAGAAGGGGACAGGGGAACACTGAAGCTTTCTTT
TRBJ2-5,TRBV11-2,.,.,CASSLDLGETQYF,TGTGCCAGCAGCTTAGATCTGGGGGAGACCCAGTACTTC
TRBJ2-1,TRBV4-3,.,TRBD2,CASSQDSGSDNEQFF,TGCGCCAGCAGCCAAGACAGCGGGAGCGACAATGAGCAGTTCTTC
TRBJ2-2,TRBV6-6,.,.,CASTLMAGELFF,TGTGCCAGCACTCTAATGGCCGGGGAGCTGTTTTTT
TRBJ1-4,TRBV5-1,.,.,CASSVTGINEKLFF,TGCGCCAGCAGCGTCACAGGGATTAATGAAAAACTGTTTTTT
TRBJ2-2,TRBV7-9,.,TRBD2,CASSPGLAGDNTGELFF,TGTGCCAGCAGCCCAGGACTAGCGGGGGACAACACCGGGGAGCTGTTTTTT
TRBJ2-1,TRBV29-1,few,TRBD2,CSVGQRGGYNEQFF,TGCAGCGTTGGGCAGCGGGGGGGCTACAATGAGCAGTTCTTC
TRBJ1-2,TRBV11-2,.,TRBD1,CASSLNRDRGRGGYTF,TGTGCCAGCAGCCTCAACCGGGACAGGGGGCGAGGTGGCTACACCTTC
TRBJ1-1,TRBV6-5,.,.,CASSYSRGNTEAFF,TGTGCCAGCAGTTACTCTCGGGGGAACACTGAAGCTTTCTTT
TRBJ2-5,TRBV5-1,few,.,CASSLSVAGAGAQETQYF,TGCGCCAGCAGCTTGAGTGTTGCTGGTGCGGGGGCCCAAGAGACCCAGTACTTC
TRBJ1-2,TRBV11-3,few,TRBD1,CASSLDRGGYGYTF,TGTGCCAGCAGCCTAGACAGGGGTGGCTATGGCTACACCTTC
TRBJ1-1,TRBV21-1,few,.,CASSKEEGMNTEAFF,TGTGCCAGCAGCAAAGAGGAGGGTATGAACACTGAAGCTTTCTTT
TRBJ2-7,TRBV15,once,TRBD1,CATSRGVVSLTGYPSYEQYF,TGTGCCACCAGCAGGGGGGTCGTTTCACTGACAGGGTATCCATCCTACGAGCAGTACTTC
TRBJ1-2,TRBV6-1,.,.,CASSEWGGTNYGYTF,TGTGCCAGCAGTGAATGGGGCGGCACTAACTATGGCTACACCTTC
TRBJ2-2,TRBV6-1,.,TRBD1,CASRSGGSGTGELFF,TGTGCCAGCAGGTCAGGGGGCTCGGGCACCGGGGAGCTGTTTTTT
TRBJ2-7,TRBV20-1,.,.,CSASPSYEQYF,TGCAGTGCTAGCCCATCCTACGAGCAGTACTTC
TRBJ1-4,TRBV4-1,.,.,CASSQPGTELSANEKLFF,TGCGCCAGCAGCCAACCCGGGACCGAACTCTCGGCTAATGAAAAACTGTTTTTT
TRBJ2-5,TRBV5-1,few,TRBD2,CASSAGGTSTQYF,TGCGCCAGCAGTGCGGGGGGGACATCGACCCAGTACTTC
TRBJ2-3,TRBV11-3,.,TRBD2,CASSLVSSGGARTDTQYF,TGTGCCAGCAGCTTAGTATCCAGCGGGGGGGCACGCACAGATACGCAGTATTTT
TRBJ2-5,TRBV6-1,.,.,CASTRLGQETQYF,TGTGCCAGCACCCGGCTAGGCCAAGAGACCCAGTACTTC
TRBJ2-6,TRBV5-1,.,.,CASSLTRSSGANVLTF,TGCGCCAGCAGCTTAACCCGCAGCTCTGGGGCCAACGTCCTGACTTTC
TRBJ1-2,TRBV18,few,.,CASSPQGYEGYTF,TGTGCCAGCTCACCTCAGGGGTATGAGGGCTACACCTTC
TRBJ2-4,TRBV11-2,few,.,CASSLDRVRDIQYF,TGTGCCAGCAGCTTAGACAGGGTTAGAGACATTCAGTACTTC
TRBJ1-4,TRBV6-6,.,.,CASSYPSPRVGEKLFF,TGTGCCAGCAGTTACCCATCTCCCAGGGTGGGGGAAAAACTGTTTTTT
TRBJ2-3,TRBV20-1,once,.,CSAVGDTQYF,TGCAGTGCTGTGGGGGATACGCAGTATTTT
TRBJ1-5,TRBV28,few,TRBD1,CASSPWRTGNGQPQHF,TGTGCCAGCAGCCCGTGGAGGACAGGGAATGGGCAGCCCCAGCATTTT
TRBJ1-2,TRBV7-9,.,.,CASSLGQGYGYTF,TGTGCCAGCAGCTTAGGCCAGGGATATGGCTACACCTTC
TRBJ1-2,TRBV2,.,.,CASIMTESLSGYTF,TGTGCCAGCATTATGACAGAATCCTTATCTGGCTACACCTTC
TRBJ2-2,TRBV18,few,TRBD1,CASSPHGTANTGELFF,TGTGCCAGCTCACCACACGGGACAGCGAACACCGGGGAGCTGTTTTTT
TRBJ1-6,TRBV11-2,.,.,CASSSVRDSPLHF,TGTGCCAGCAGCTCCGTTCGGGATTCACCCCTCCACTTT
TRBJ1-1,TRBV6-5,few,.,CASRKGPNTEAFF,TGTGCCAGCAGGAAGGGACCAAACACTGAAGCTTTCTTT
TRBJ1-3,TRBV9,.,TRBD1,CASTTGGRNTIYF,TGTGCCAGCACAACAGGGGGCCGAAACACCATATATTTT
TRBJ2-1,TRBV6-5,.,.,CASSYSADSYNEQFF,TGTGCCAGCAGTTACTCGGCGGATAGCTACAATGAGCAGTTCTTC
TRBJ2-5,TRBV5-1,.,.,CASSLGGGQETQYF,TGCGCCAGCAGCTTGGGAGGGGGCCAAGAGACCCAGTACTTC
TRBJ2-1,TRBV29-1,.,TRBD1,CSEGTWDRGLNEQFF,TGCAGCGAGGGGACGTGGGACAGAGGGCTCAATGAGCAGTTCTTC
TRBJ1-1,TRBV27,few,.,CASGFTYRNTEAFF,TGTGCCAGCGGGTTCACTTATAGGAACACTGAAGCTTTCTTT
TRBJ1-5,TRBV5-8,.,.,CASSLGGATNQPQHF,TGTGCCAGCAGCTTGGGAGGGGCGACAAATCAGCCCCAGCATTTT
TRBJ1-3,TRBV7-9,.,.,CASSFGYSGNTIYF,TGTGCCAGCAGCTTCGGTTACTCTGGAAACACCATATATTTT
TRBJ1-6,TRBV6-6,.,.,CASSYRGDNSPLHF,TGTGCCAGCAGTTACAGGGGAGATAATTCACCCCTCCACTTT
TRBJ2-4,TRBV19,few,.,CASSININIQYF,TGTGCCAGTAGTATCAATATAAACATTCAGTACTTC
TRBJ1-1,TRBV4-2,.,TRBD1,CASSQDEGTGDAFF,TGTGCCAGCAGCCAAGATGAGGGGACAGGGGATGCTTTCTTT
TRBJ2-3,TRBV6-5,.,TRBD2,CASLPLRGVTDTQYF,TGTGCCAGCCTTCCCTTGCGGGGGGTCACAGATACGCAGTATTTT
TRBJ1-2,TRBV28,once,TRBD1,CASSGDRVGGYTF,TGTGCCAGCAGTGGCGACAGGGTAGGAGGCTACACCTTC
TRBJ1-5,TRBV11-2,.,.,CASSRRGNSGPQHF,TGTGCCAGCAGCCGACGGGGAAATTCTGGGCCCCAGCATTTT
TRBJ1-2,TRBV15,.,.,CATSRDKGPYGYTF,TGTGCCACCAGCAGAGATAAGGGCCCCTATGGCTACACCTTC
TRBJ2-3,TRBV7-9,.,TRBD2,CASSVTGGLAEDTQYF,TGTGCCAGCAGCGTCACCGGGGGACTAGCGGAAGATACGCAGTATTTT
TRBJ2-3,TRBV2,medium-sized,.,CASLRGDTQYF,TGTGCCAGCCTCAGGGGAGATACGCAGTATTTT
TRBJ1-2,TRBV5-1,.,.,CASSLNLRVGGYTF,TGCGCCAGCAGCTTGAATTTGAGGGTTGGAGGCTACACCTTC
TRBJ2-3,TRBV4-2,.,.,CASSQVPSTDTQYF,TGTGCCAGCAGCCAAGTTCCGAGCACAGATACGCAGTATTTT
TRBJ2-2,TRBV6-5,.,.,CASWGWGTGELFF,TGTGCCAGCTGGGGTTGGGGGACCGGGGAGCTGTTTTTT
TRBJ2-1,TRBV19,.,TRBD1,CASSIGTGYRNEQFF,TGTGCCAGTAGTATAGGGACAGGGTACCGCAATGAGCAGTTCTTC
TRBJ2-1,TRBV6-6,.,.,CASSLKLRNEQFF,TGTGCCAGCTCTTTAAAACTGCGCAATGAGCAGTTCTTC